Listed here are 24 T cell receptor beta chains from one sample, sequenced in a study of blood T cell repertoires in COVID-19. Sequenced by immunoSEQ multiplex PCR; TCRdb stores in-frame clones only, minus some. The data hold about 200,000 clones, with 76% observed a single time. The sequenced material came from PBMCs or T cells enriched from blood (not recorded which). All receptors come from a woman aged 45-59 years with acute COVID-19.

The rearrangement uses TRBV27 and TRBJ2-1; 8 nucleotides agree with TRBD2. The J segment lost 5 bases and the V segment lost 7 bases, leaving 13 bases of the junction unmatched. Germline assignment: CDR1 MNHEY and CDR2 SMNVEV (reference sequence). The CDR3 has 16 amino acids. CDR3 sequence: CASTDTAGGHDNEQFF. CDR3 nucleotide sequence: TGTGCCAGCACTGATACGGCGGGGGGCCACGACAATGAGCAGTTCTTC.

This clone showed up just once. This sequence joins TRBV19 and TRBJ1-1; TRBD1 might be the D (5 bases). The V gene's germline CDR1 is LNHDA and CDR2 SQIVND (reference sequence). The V gene lost 4 bases and the J gene lost 6 bases, with 9 bases spanning the gap. This CDR3 has 12 amino acids. The chain's CDR3 is CASSKWGAEAFF. Written as DNA, the CDR3 is TGTGCCAGTAGTAAGTGGGGGGCTGAAGCTTTCTTT. Based on the CDR3 plus reference TRBV19 and TRBJ1-1, the full variable domain is DGGITQSPKYLFRKEGQNVTLSCEQNLNHDAMYWYRQDPGQGLRLIYYSQIVNDFQKGDIAEGYSVSREKKESFPLTVTSAQKNPTAFYLCASSKWGAEAFFGQGTRLTVV.

This clone was seen repeatedly, ten times or more. The chain links TRBV19 to TRBJ1-5; tentative D call: TRBD1 (5 bases). The CDR3 runs to 15 residues. The germline CDR1 and CDR2 sequences are LNHDA and SQIVND (reference sequence). V lost 5 bases and J 1 base, leaving 12 bases between the germline ends. The CDR3: CASSGRAASNQPQHF. Here the CDR3 DNA reads TGTGCCAGTAGTGGCAGGGCAGCGAGCAATCAGCCCCAGCATTTT.

This chain links TRBV7-2 with TRBJ2-1, with 11 nucleotides matching TRBD2. V lost 6 bases to trimming and J lost 7 bases; unmatched junction nucleotides: 11. This CDR3 has 16 residues. Per germline, CDR1 SGHTA and CDR2 FQGNSA. This CDR3 reads CASSFTGTSGINEQFF. The CDR3 DNA sequence: TGTGCCAGCAGTTTCACCGGGACTAGCGGCATAAATGAGCAGTTCTTC.

The chain uses TRBV4-1 and TRBJ1-2; D remains unclear. Trimming cost V 1 base and J 8 bases, with 29 bases left between them. Looked up from germline, CDR1 is MGHRA and CDR2 is YSYEKL. The CDR3 runs to 19 residues. CDR3 bases: TGCGCCAGCAGCCAAGCCCTAGTTCCCAACATGTTTATCACGGAGGGCTACACCTTC. Its translation is CASSQALVPNMFITEGYTF.

V usage is TRBV6-5 and J usage is TRBJ1-5; the D is unclear. This CDR3 spans 11 amino acids. Trimming shortened V by 8 bases and J by 2 bases, and 4 bases separated the two germline ends. The germline CDR1 and CDR2 sequences are MNHEY and SVGAGI. The CDR3 coding sequence is TGTGCCAGCTCAGGCAATCAGCCCCAGCATTTT. Amino acids: CASSGNQPQHF.

The chain links TRBV6-5 to TRBJ2-2; 9 positions agree with TRBD1. The V gene's germline CDR1 is MNHEY and CDR2 SVGAGI. J lost 4 bases, V lost 5 bases, and 5 bases had no gene match. The CDR3 is 15 residues long. CDR3 DNA sequence: TGTGCCAGCAGTCGACAGGGGGTTGGCACCGGGGAGCTGTTTTTT. Residues: CASSRQGVGTGELFF.

The chain recombines TRBV18 with TRBJ2-2, with D maybe TRBD1 (5 bases). V dropped 3 bases and J dropped 6 bases, with 8 bases sitting between them. The CDR3 totals 13 residues. From germline, CDR1 is KGHSH and CDR2 LQKENI. The CDR3 DNA sequence: TGTGCCAGCTCACCCCAGGGATCCGGGGAGCTGTTTTTT. It translates to CASSPQGSGELFF.

The rearrangement links TRBV2 to TRBJ2-5, with a weak D call TRBD2 (6 bases). CDR1 is SNHLY, CDR2 FYNNEI, per germline. V lost 4 bases and J lost 2, with 11 bases in between. This CDR3 spans 14 amino acids. CDR3 nucleotides: TGTGCCAGCAGTGTATGGGGGGATCAAGAGACCCAGTACTTC. Amino acids: CASSVWGDQETQYF.

This clone was seen a few times. This sequence joins TRBV7-9 and TRBJ1-2, with D tentatively TRBD1 (6 bases). Germline V CDR1 and CDR2: SEHNR, FQNEAQ (reference sequence). V shed 5 bases and J shed 6 bases, with 19 bases lying between them. This CDR3 is built from 15 residues. In DNA form, the CDR3 reads TGTGCCAGCAGCGTAGGGACCAGGGGCCTCGATGGCTACACCTTC. Its protein is CASSVGTRGLDGYTF.

Written as DNA, the CDR3 is TGTGCCATCAAGCCTACGCGGGGACTAGCGGGGGCCTACAATGAGCAGTTCTTC. This gives the protein CAIKPTRGLAGAYNEQFF. V usage is TRBV10-3 and J usage is TRBJ2-1, with TRBD2 matching 14 bases. The CDR3 is 18 amino acids. Germline V gives CDR1 ENHRY, CDR2 SYGVKD. Trimming at V came to 7 bases and at J to 2 bases, leaving 10 bases not matched to a gene.

This clone has ten or more counts. The chain recombines TRBV4-1 with TRBJ1-2; possibly TRBD1 for D (5 bases). This CDR3 has 15 residues. Trimming stripped 0 bases from V and 7 bases from J, with 15 bases between. CDR1 is MGHRA, CDR2 YSYEKL, per germline. The CDR3 protein is CASSQDEQGNSGYTF. The CDR3 bases are TGCGCCAGCAGCCAAGATGAGCAGGGAAATTCTGGCTACACCTTC.

The chain couples TRBV28 to TRBJ2-7; 11 positions agree with TRBD1. The V gene end was trimmed by 5 bases and the J gene end by 2 bases; junction bases not matched to a gene: 2. The CDR3 runs to 14 residues. Germline V gives CDR1 MDHEN, CDR2 SYDVKM. CDR3: CASSTGQGAYEQYV. In DNA form, the CDR3 reads TGTGCCAGCAGTACGGGACAGGGGGCCTACGAGCAGTACGTC.

V usage is TRBV28 and J usage is TRBJ1-6; 9 nucleotides match TRBD1. CDR3 length: 15 amino acids. The junction had 12 bases not matched to a gene; V was cut back by 8 bases and J by 10 bases. The germline V gene encodes CDR1 MDHEN and CDR2 SYDVKM. The CDR3 loop is CASLPWGTGISPLHF. The CDR3 region has the DNA TGTGCCAGCCTACCCTGGGGGACAGGGATCTCACCCCTCCACTTT.

The chain combines TRBV7-2 with TRBJ1-4, with a possible D match to TRBD1 (5 bases). Germline V CDR1 and CDR2: SGHTA, FQGNSA. There are 18 residues in the CDR3. V was pared by 1 base and J by 3 bases, with 18 bases between. CDR3 loop: CASSLGFRMLGANEKLFF. The DNA for the CDR3 is TGTGCCAGCAGCTTAGGATTTCGGATGTTAGGGGCTAATGAAAAACTGTTTTTT.

The chain recombines TRBV18 with TRBJ1-1; 7 bases agree with TRBD1. The CDR3 is 17 residues long. CDR1 is KGHSH, CDR2 LQKENI, per germline. Trimming took 4 bases from V and 1 from J; bases not matched to a gene: 12. CDR3 loop: CASSRTGTEGGNTEAFF. The CDR3, as DNA: TGTGCCAGCTCACGTACCGGGACAGAAGGTGGGAACACTGAAGCTTTCTTT.

This rearrangement joins TRBV9 to TRBJ1-1, with a possible D match to TRBD1 (6 bases). Germline V gene lookup returns CDR1 SGDLS and CDR2 YYNGEE. The V gene lost 4 bases and the J gene lost 6 bases, with 16 bases spanning the gap. The CDR3 has 14 amino acids. In nucleotides, the CDR3 is TGTGCCAGCAGCTCCCAAACAGGGATGGCTGAAGCTTTCTTT. This sequence encodes CASSSQTGMAEAFF.

This chain connects TRBV5-5 to TRBJ1-3; D is unresolved. The CDR3 covers 15 residues. Germline values: CDR1 SGHKS, CDR2 YYEKEE (reference sequence). The germline V and J ends were trimmed by 0 bases and 6 bases, with 13 bases remaining between them. CDR3 sequence: CASSLDGRGINTIYF. The CDR3 nucleotides read TGTGCCAGCAGCTTGGACGGTAGAGGTATAAACACCATATATTTT.

The chain uses TRBV7-2 and TRBJ1-4; 7 bases line up with TRBD1. With 1 base clipped from V and 6 bases from J, the junction kept 8 bases outside the gene matches. Germline V CDR1 and CDR2: SGHTA, FQGNSA. The CDR3 covers 16 residues. The CDR3 region has the DNA TGTGCCAGCAGCTTAGGCCCCGGGACAGCAGATGAAAAACTGTTTTTT. This sequence encodes CASSLGPGTADEKLFF.

This clone was detected only a few times. This sequence joins TRBV28 and TRBJ1-1; tentative D call: TRBD1 (5 bases). From germline, CDR1 is MDHEN and CDR2 SYDVKM. The CDR3 has 13 residues. The V and J ends lost 5 bases and 10 bases respectively, with 17 bases between them. The CDR3 loop is CASSPPEGRGAFF. Here the CDR3 DNA reads TGTGCCAGCAGTCCCCCCGAGGGGCGGGGAGCTTTCTTT.

The chain is built from TRBV12-3 or TRBV12-4 and TRBJ1-2; no firm D call. Trimming stripped 0 bases from V and 7 bases from J, with 6 bases between. There are 12 residues in the CDR3. The CDR3 loop reads CASSLAWSGYTF. The CDR3 DNA follows: TGTGCCAGCAGTTTAGCGTGGAGTGGCTACACCTTC.

J is TRBJ1-3 and V is TRBV5-1; TRBD1 aligns across 8 bases. CDR1 and CDR2 (germline): SGHRS, YFSETQ. CDR3 length equals 15 residues. Trimming cost V 0 bases and J 1 base; bases outside gene matches: 0. The CDR3 loop is CASSLGTGSGNTIYF. CDR3 DNA sequence: TGCGCCAGCAGCTTGGGGACAGGGTCTGGAAACACCATATATTTT. Complete variable domain (other parts from reference TRBV5-1 and TRBJ1-3): KAGVTQTPRYLIKTRGQQVTLSCSPISGHRSVSWYQQTPGQGLQFLFEYFSETQRNKGNFPGRFSGRQFSNSRSEMNVSTLELGDSALYLCASSLGTGSGNTIYFGEGSWLTVV.

This chain connects TRBV4-1 to TRBJ1-6; a possible D gene is TRBD1 (6 bases). Germline loops: CDR1 MGHRA, CDR2 YSYEKL. This CDR3 contains 16 residues. Trimming cost V 1 base and J 6 bases, with 13 bases left between them. The CDR3, as DNA: TGCGCCAGCAGCCAAGGTTCAGGGGATCGTAATTCACCCCTCCACTTT. This encodes CASSQGSGDRNSPLHF.

The rearrangement links TRBV7-6 to TRBJ2-3; TRBD2 might be the D (6 bases). Germline V gives CDR1 SGHVS, CDR2 FNYEAQ. CDR3 length: 18 residues. Trimming took 2 bases from V and 6 from J, leaving 24 bases between them. CDR3 in amino acids: CASSLNAFPAGRLDTQYF. Written as DNA, the CDR3 is TGTGCCAGCAGCTTAAACGCCTTCCCGGCGGGGAGGCTGGATACGCAGTATTTT.